These 27 T cell receptor beta chains were all obtained from the same sample, sequenced in a study of blood T cell repertoires in COVID-19. Assay used: immunoSEQ multiplex PCR; TCRdb lists only in-frame clones, some missing. This table has approximately 59,000 clones, around four fifths appearing once. The sample taken for sequencing was peripheral blood. The origin of the receptors is a man between 60 and 75 years old with COVID-19, enrolled during active disease.

The V gene is TRBV25-1, the J gene TRBJ2-7; 7 bases agree with TRBD2. Trimming removed 5 bases from V and 1 base from J; junction bases left unmatched: 8. CDR1 and CDR2 from the germline V gene are MGHDK and SYGVNS. The length of the CDR3 is 15 residues. This CDR3 is CASSWPSGTSYEQYF. DNA for the CDR3: TGTGCCAGCAGTTGGCCAAGCGGGACTTCCTACGAGCAGTACTTC.

The chain links TRBV9 to TRBJ2-3; possibly TRBD2 for D (5 bases). The CDR3 sequence is 15 residues long. In germline, CDR1 is SGDLS, CDR2 YYNGEE. Trimming stripped 0 bases from V and 4 bases from J, with 12 bases between. The DNA for the CDR3 is TGTGCCAGCAGCGTAGGAGACTATACCTCAGATACGCAGTATTTT. Residues: CASSVGDYTSDTQYF. The complete variable domain, with remaining parts taken from reference TRBV9 and TRBJ2-3, reads DSGVTQTPKHLITATGQRVTLRCSPRSGDLSVYWYQQSLDQGLQFLIQYYNGEERAKGNILERFSAQQFPDLHSELNLSSLELGDSALYFCASSVGDYTSDTQYFGPGTRLTVL.

The chain couples TRBV24-1 to TRBJ2-3; unclear D gene. The CDR3 covers 13 residues. V was cut by 4 bases and J by 5 bases, with 9 bases left in between. Germline V lookup: CDR1 KGHDR, CDR2 SFDVKD. The CDR3 loop is CATSDKRLDTQYF. CDR3 DNA: TGTGCCACCAGTGACAAGAGACTAGATACGCAGTATTTT.

The chain is built from TRBV7-3 and TRBJ2-1, with 12 bases matching TRBD2. Germline loops: CDR1 SGHTA, CDR2 FQGTGA. CDR3 length: 14 amino acids. V gave up 6 bases and J gave up 9 bases; unmatched junction bases: 6. In nucleotides, the CDR3 is TGTGCCAGCAGTTGGACTAGCGGGATTTCTGAGCAGTTCTTC. Translation: CASSWTSGISEQFF. The full variable domain, rest sourced from reference TRBV7-3 and TRBJ2-1, is GAGVSQTPSNKVTEKGKYVELRCDPISGHTALYWYRQSLGQGPEFLIYFQGTGAADDSGLPNDRFFAVRPEGSVSTLKIQRTERGDSAVYLCASSWTSGISEQFFGPGTRLTVL.

V is TRBV19 and J is TRBJ2-5, with a tentative D call TRBD2 (6 bases). The V end was cut by 7 bases, the J end by 5 bases, with 20 bases between. In germline, CDR1 is LNHDA, CDR2 SQIVND (reference sequence). The CDR3 has 15 amino acids. This CDR3 reads CASTGGLSGTETQYF. The CDR3 bases are TGTGCCAGTACAGGAGGGCTTTCGGGTACGGAGACCCAGTACTTC.

The chain couples TRBV7-9 to TRBJ2-3, with D hard to call. CDR1 and CDR2 from the germline V gene are SEHNR and FQNEAQ (reference sequence). The V end was cut by 5 bases, the J end by 4 bases, with 7 bases between. This CDR3 is built from 12 residues. The CDR3 loop is CASSELSDTQYF. The CDR3 coding sequence is TGTGCCAGCAGCGAACTGTCAGATACGCAGTATTTT.

The chain carries TRBV13 and TRBJ1-1; no definite D call. The CDR3 totals 14 residues. V was shortened by 2 bases and J by 3 bases, with 10 bases between the two germline ends. Germline CDR1 and CDR2: PRHDT and FYEKMQ (reference sequence). The CDR3 reads CASSLSRRDTEAFF. As DNA, the CDR3 is TGTGCCAGCAGCTTATCGAGGCGGGACACTGAAGCTTTCTTT. The full variable domain, rest sourced from reference TRBV13 and TRBJ1-1, is AAGVIQSPRHLIKEKRETATLKCYPIPRHDTVYWYQQGPGQDPQFLISFYEKMQSDKGSIPDRFSAQQFSDYHSELNMSSLELGDSALYFCASSLSRRDTEAFFGQGTRLTVV.

J is TRBJ2-2 and V is TRBV9; TRBD2 aligns across 10 bases. The CDR3 runs to 19 residues. CDR1 and CDR2 (germline): SGDLS, YYNGEE. The V and J ends lost 0 bases and 5 bases, in that order; junction bases with no gene match: 13. The CDR3 DNA reads as TGTGCCAGCAGCGTAGTCCCCCCAACTAGCGGGACCTTTACCGGGGAGCTGTTTTTT. Its translation: CASSVVPPTSGTFTGELFF. Using reference TRBV9 and TRBJ2-2 for the parts outside the CDR3, the full variable domain is DSGVTQTPKHLITATGQRVTLRCSPRSGDLSVYWYQQSLDQGLQFLIQYYNGEERAKGNILERFSAQQFPDLHSELNLSSLELGDSALYFCASSVVPPTSGTFTGELFFGEGSRLTVL.

The V call is TRBV2, the J call TRBJ1-2, with D perhaps TRBD1 (6 bases). Trimming left V 2 bases short and J 2 bases short, with 21 bases between. The CDR3 consists of 18 residues. The germline V gene has CDR1 SNHLY and CDR2 FYNNEI. This CDR3 is CASSERGVWEGLNYGYTF. The CDR3, as DNA: TGTGCCAGCAGTGAAAGGGGGGTCTGGGAGGGATTAAACTATGGCTACACCTTC.

This clone was picked up a small number of times. The chain links TRBV3-1 (or the pseudogene TRBV3-2) to TRBJ2-3; TRBD2 matches 10 bases. CDR1 and CDR2 (germline): LGHDT, YNNKEL (reference sequence). CDR3 length: 17 amino acids. V dropped 3 bases and J dropped 4; count of bases not matched to a gene: 10. The CDR3: CASSHGTLAGAPDTQYF. The CDR3 region has the DNA TGTGCCAGCAGCCACGGAACGCTAGCGGGAGCCCCAGATACGCAGTATTTT.

This sequence joins TRBV7-2 and TRBJ2-7; 9 bases are a match to TRBD1. Germline CDR1 reads SGHTA; CDR2 reads FQGNSA. The trim removed 3 bases at V and 5 bases at J, leaving 11 bases unmatched. The CDR3 covers 16 residues. The CDR3 coding sequence is TGTGCCAGCAGCTTGCATATCGGACAGGGGTCCAACGAGCAGTACTTC. Protein: CASSLHIGQGSNEQYF.

This chain links TRBV25-1 with TRBJ1-4; TRBD1 agrees at 9 bases. Trimming took 4 bases from V and 6 from J; bases not matched to a gene: 6. The germline gives CDR1 MGHDK, CDR2 SYGVNS. This CDR3 has 15 residues. CDR3 amino acids: CASSVPGQGDEKLFF. The CDR3 region has the DNA TGTGCCAGCAGTGTACCGGGACAGGGAGATGAAAAACTGTTTTTT.

This clone appeared a few times. The chain has TRBV24-1 and TRBJ2-1; 7 bases agree with TRBD2. Unmatched junction bases numbered 5, after V lost 5 bases and J lost 8 bases. The CDR3 is 13 amino acids. Germline CDR1 KGHDR, CDR2 SFDVKD. The CDR3 bases are TGTGCCACCAGTGCGGCGGGAGAGTATGAGCAGTTCTTC. This encodes CATSAAGEYEQFF.

The rearrangement joins TRBV9 to TRBJ2-1; D is perhaps TRBD2 (6 bases). The germline V and J ends were trimmed by 4 bases and 2 bases, with 13 bases remaining between them. The CDR3 runs to 15 residues. Germline CDR1 is SGDLS and CDR2 is YYNGEE. CDR3 in amino acids: CASSPGDLAYNEQFF. As DNA, the CDR3 is TGTGCCAGCAGCCCGGGAGACTTGGCCTACAATGAGCAGTTCTTC.

The rearrangement uses TRBV29-1 and TRBJ2-2; D may be TRBD1 (5 bases). CDR3 length: 14 residues. Germline V gene sequence: CDR1 SQVTM, CDR2 ANQGSEA. Trimming removed 7 bases at V and 0 bases at J, with 12 bases between. The CDR3 loop reads CSAKQGTNTGELFF. CDR3 bases: TGCAGCGCCAAGCAGGGCACGAACACCGGGGAGCTGTTTTTT.

This clone was seen only once. The genes are TRBV27 and TRBJ2-1; maybe TRBD1 (6 bases). The CDR3 is 16 amino acids. CDR1 and CDR2 from the germline V gene are MNHEY and SMNVEV (reference sequence). Trimming stripped 2 bases from V and 0 bases from J, with 11 bases between. CDR3 bases: TGTGCCAGCAGTTTACCCGCGGACAGCTCCTACAATGAGCAGTTCTTC. Its translation is CASSLPADSSYNEQFF.

This rearrangement joins TRBV5-5 to TRBJ2-1; 13 nucleotides align to TRBD2. The V segment lost 4 bases and the J segment 7 bases; nucleotides outside the gene matches: 11. CDR1 and CDR2 from the germline V gene are SGHKS and YYEKEE (reference sequence). The CDR3 has 17 amino acids. CDR3 sequence reads: CASSVHFGTSGMNEQFF. For the CDR3, the DNA is TGTGCCAGCAGCGTCCACTTCGGGACTAGCGGGATGAATGAGCAGTTCTTC.

V gene TRBV3-1 (or the pseudogene TRBV3-2) combines with J gene TRBJ2-7; D remains ambiguous. Deletions cut 5 bases from V and 1 base from J, with 15 bases between. The CDR3 length is 15 residues. In germline, CDR1 is LGHDT, CDR2 YNNKEL (reference sequence). The chain's CDR3 is CASSNAADPSYEQYF. As DNA, the CDR3 is TGTGCCAGCAGCAACGCGGCAGACCCTTCCTACGAGCAGTACTTC.

The rearrangement links TRBV10-1 to TRBJ2-3; D remains unclear. The germline gives CDR1 WNHNN, CDR2 SYGVQD (reference sequence). The V gene lost 10 bases and the J gene lost 6 bases, with 11 bases spanning the gap. The CDR3 sequence is 11 residues long. The CDR3 loop is CANDFCDTQYF. The CDR3 nucleotides read TGCGCCAACGACTTCTGCGATACGCAGTATTTT.

The CDR3 coding sequence is TGTGCCAGCAGCCGGGGGACAGGGGGCTACGAGCAGTACTTC. It specifies CASSRGTGGYEQYF. The chain combines TRBV3-1 (or the pseudogene TRBV3-2) with TRBJ2-7, with 11 bases fitting TRBD1. The CDR3 spans 14 residues. V lost 4 bases, J lost 3 bases, and 2 bases stayed unmatched. CDR1 is LGHDT, CDR2 YNNKEL, per germline (reference sequence).

The V and J genes are TRBV24-1 and TRBJ2-1; 14 nucleotides align to TRBD2. Looked up from germline, CDR1 is KGHDR and CDR2 is SFDVKD. The V and J ends lost 2 bases and 9 bases, in that order; junction bases with no gene match: 11. The CDR3 totals 18 residues. In nucleotides, the CDR3 is TGTGCCACCAGTGATTCCTCGCCGGGACTAGCGGGGGTTGGTGAGCAGTTCTTC. This translates into CATSDSSPGLAGVGEQFF.

The V gene is TRBV7-2, the J gene TRBJ1-5, with 7 positions matching TRBD1. Germline lookup yields CDR1 SGHTA and CDR2 FQGNSA. CDR3 length equals 14 residues. The trim removed 5 bases at V and 5 bases at J, leaving 6 bases unmatched. The DNA for the CDR3 is TGTGCCAGCAGCGGAAGGGACAGTTATCAGCCCCAGCATTTT. It is translated as CASSGRDSYQPQHF.

The chain carries TRBV29-1 and TRBJ1-1, with 9 bases lining up with TRBD1. Germline V lookup: CDR1 SQVTM, CDR2 ANQGSEA. The CDR3 consists of 14 residues. Trimming cost V 2 bases and J 1 base; bases outside gene matches: 2. Written as DNA, the CDR3 is TGCAGCGTTGAAAGACAGGGGGGGAACACTGAAGCTTTCTTT. Protein product: CSVERQGGNTEAFF.

The V call is TRBV5-6, the J call TRBJ1-2; D remains ambiguous. The CDR3 covers 13 residues. The germline CDR1 and CDR2 sequences are SGHDT and YYEEEE. V lost 1 base and J 7 bases, leaving 11 bases between the germline ends. DNA for the CDR3: TGTGCCAGCAGCTTGCCGGGAGGGAGTGGCTACACCTTC. Its protein product is CASSLPGGSGYTF.

V is TRBV6-5 and J is TRBJ1-1; TRBD1 matches at 7 bases. The V and J ends lost 7 bases and 3 bases, in that order; junction bases with no gene match: 8. CDR1 and CDR2 (germline): MNHEY, SVGAGI. There are 14 residues in the CDR3. The CDR3 region is CASTLDRRDTEAFF. In DNA form, the CDR3 reads TGTGCCAGCACCCTGGACAGGCGGGACACTGAAGCTTTCTTT.

The gene calls are TRBV12-3 or TRBV12-4 and TRBJ2-7; no definite D call. The ends were cut back, 3 bases at V and 0 bases at J, with 6 bases in the middle. The CDR3 runs 13 residues. CDR3 residues: CASSLQVSYEQYF. For the CDR3, the DNA is TGTGCCAGCAGTTTGCAGGTCTCCTACGAGCAGTACTTC.

This chain links TRBV7-2 with TRBJ2-2; D may be TRBD2 (6 bases). Germline assignment: CDR1 SGHTA and CDR2 FQGNSA. The CDR3 is made up of 16 amino acids. V lost 2 bases, J lost 0 bases, and 10 bases lay in between. CDR3 bases: TGTGCCAGCAGCTTAAACACGGGAGCGAACACCGGGGAGCTGTTTTTT. This codes for CASSLNTGANTGELFF.